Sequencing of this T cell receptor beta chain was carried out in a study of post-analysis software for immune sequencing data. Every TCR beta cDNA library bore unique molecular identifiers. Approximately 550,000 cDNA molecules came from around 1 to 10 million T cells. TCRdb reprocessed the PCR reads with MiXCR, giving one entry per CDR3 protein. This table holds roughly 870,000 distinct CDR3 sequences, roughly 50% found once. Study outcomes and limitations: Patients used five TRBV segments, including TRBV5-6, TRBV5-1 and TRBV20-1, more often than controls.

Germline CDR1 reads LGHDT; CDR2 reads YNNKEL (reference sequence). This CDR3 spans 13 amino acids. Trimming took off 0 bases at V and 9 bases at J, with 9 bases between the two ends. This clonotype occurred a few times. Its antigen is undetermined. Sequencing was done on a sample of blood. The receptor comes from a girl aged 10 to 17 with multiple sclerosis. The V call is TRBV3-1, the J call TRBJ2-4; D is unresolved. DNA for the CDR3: TGTGCCAGCAGCCAAGATGTTTTCGGCATTCAGTACTTC. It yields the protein CASSQDVFGIQYF.